The 16 T cell receptor beta chains below all came from one sample that was sequenced in a study of long-term antiretroviral therapy in people with HIV. An immunoSEQ assay, version v3.0, was performed at survey level. TCRdb's copy holds only in-frame clones and misses some; the assay was immunoSEQ multiplex PCR. The profile shows 35,000 or so clones, about 94% of them singletons. Sequenced here: unsorted PBMCs, sampled 4.1 years after starting antiretroviral therapy. The receptors were gathered from a woman in her forties or fifties with HIV.

This clone has a single count. The chain employs TRBV5-4 and TRBJ2-3, with D possibly matching TRBD2 (6 bases). V lost 4 bases, J lost 4 bases, and 16 bases lay in between. Germline assignment: CDR1 SGHNT and CDR2 YYREEE (reference sequence). The CDR3 length is 15 residues. The CDR3 loop is CASSPAIGGPDTQYF. The CDR3 coding sequence is TGTGCCAGCAGCCCGGCCATCGGGGGACCAGATACGCAGTATTTT.

The rearrangement uses TRBV7-2 and TRBJ2-7, with D uncertain. Per the germline V gene, CDR1 is SGHTA and CDR2 is FQGNSA. There are 11 residues in the CDR3. Trimming left V 5 bases short and J 2 bases short, with 4 bases between. The CDR3 coding sequence is TGTGCCAGCAGCCCCGCCTACGAGCAGTACTTC. Translating gives CASSPAYEQYF. The full variable domain, its missing parts supplied by reference TRBV7-2 and TRBJ2-7, is GAGVSQSPSNKVTEKGKDVELRCDPISGHTALYWYRQSLGQGLEFLIYFQGNSAPDKSGLPSDRFSAERTGGSVSTLTIQRTQQEDSAVYLCASSPAYEQYFGPGTRLTVT.

This chain uses TRBV7-6 with TRBJ1-1; tentative D call: TRBD1 (5 bases). Germline V gene lookup returns CDR1 SGHVS and CDR2 FNYEAQ. With 0 bases removed from V and 3 bases from J, the gap between germline ends came to 11 bases. This CDR3 region has 15 residues. This CDR3 is CASSLAGGDDTEAFF. The CDR3, as DNA: TGTGCCAGCAGCTTAGCCGGGGGGGACGACACTGAAGCTTTCTTT.

J is TRBJ2-2 and V is TRBV5-3; D is perhaps TRBD2 (6 bases). TRBV5-3 is designated an ORF whose function remains uncertain. The CDR3 is made up of 18 amino acids. V was trimmed by 3 bases and J by 7 bases, leaving 25 bases between them. CDR3 sequence: CARSSRMGLTGVSGELFF. CDR3 coding DNA: TGTGCCAGAAGCTCGCGGATGGGTTTGACGGGGGTCAGCGGGGAGCTGTTTTTT.

This chain uses TRBV11-2 with TRBJ2-5, with D possibly TRBD1 on 5 matching bases. Trimming removed 3 bases from V and 5 bases from J, with 16 bases in between. This CDR3 region has 15 residues. CDR1 and CDR2 from the germline V gene are SGHAT and FQNNGV. The CDR3 DNA reads TGTGCCAGCAGCTTTTGGGGCAACCCGCGGGAGACCCAGTACTTC. The encoded protein is CASSFWGNPRETQYF.

The genes are TRBV5-8 and TRBJ2-1, with 7 bases aligning to TRBD1. V dropped 2 bases and J dropped 4; count of bases not matched to a gene: 15. Germline-derived CDR1 and CDR2 are SGHTS and YDEGEE. This CDR3 contains 18 residues. CDR3 in DNA: TGTGCCAGCAGCTTTATGAGGGGGCCCGGTCCTGGGTACAATGAGCAGTTCTTC. The encoded protein is CASSFMRGPGPGYNEQFF.

The CDR3 DNA is TGTGCCAGCAGCAGGGACAGGGGCTCTGAAGCTTTCTTT. The encoded protein is CASSRDRGSEAFF. The chain joins TRBV11-2 to TRBJ1-1, with TRBD1 matching 10 bases. V was pared by 5 bases and J by 6 bases, with 3 bases of the junction left unmatched. The CDR3 spans 13 residues. CDR1 SGHAT and CDR2 FQNNGV come from the germline V gene. The full variable domain, rest sourced from reference TRBV11-2 and TRBJ1-1, is EAGVAQSPRYKIIEKRQSVAFWCNPISGHATLYWYQQILGQGPKLLIQFQNNGVVDDSQLPKDRFSAERLKGVDSTLKIQPAKLEDSAVYLCASSRDRGSEAFFGQGTRLTVV.

The rearrangement joins TRBV2 to TRBJ2-1, with 11 bases that match TRBD2. The CDR3 length is 18 residues. V shed 3 bases and J 0 bases; nucleotides not matched to a gene: 7. The germline V gene has CDR1 SNHLY and CDR2 FYNNEI. CDR3 amino acids: CASSDLAGGGSSYNEQFF. The CDR3 bases are TGTGCCAGCAGTGATCTAGCGGGGGGCGGGAGCTCCTACAATGAGCAGTTCTTC.

This clone was observed a single time. The genes are TRBV5-1 and TRBJ2-3; D not certain. With 2 bases removed from V and 0 bases from J, the gap between germline ends came to 13 bases. This CDR3 comprises 16 residues. Germline V gene lookup returns CDR1 SGHRS and CDR2 YFSETQ. In DNA, the CDR3 is TGCGCCAGCAGCTTACGACGGATCACTAGCACAGATACGCAGTATTTT. This codes for CASSLRRITSTDTQYF.

The J gene is TRBJ1-2, the V gene TRBV30; D might be TRBD1 (5 bases). Trimming shortened V by 2 bases and J by 5 bases, and 15 bases separated the two germline ends. CDR3 length equals 14 residues. CDR1 is GTSNPN, CDR2 SVGIG, per germline (reference sequence). Written as DNA, the CDR3 is TGTGCCTGGAGTCCCCGTGAGGGGTGGTATGGCTACACCTTC. It encodes CAWSPREGWYGYTF.

The gene calls are TRBV7-2 and TRBJ2-7; 12 bases agree with TRBD1. V dropped 1 base and J dropped 5; count of bases not matched to a gene: 9. Per germline, CDR1 SGHTA and CDR2 FQGNSA. The CDR3 covers 17 residues. The CDR3 loop is CASSLGFSGQGADEQYF. The CDR3 nucleotides are TGTGCCAGCAGCTTAGGTTTCTCGGGACAGGGGGCGGACGAGCAGTACTTC.

In its sample, this clone was seen a few times. The rearrangement links TRBV9 to TRBJ2-7; D is perhaps TRBD1 or TRBD2 (5 bases each). Per the germline V gene, CDR1 is SGDLS and CDR2 is YYNGEE. This CDR3 is built from 14 residues. Deletions cut 0 bases from V and 3 bases from J, with 10 bases between. The CDR3: CASSVGDGHYEQYF. For the CDR3, the DNA is TGTGCCAGCAGCGTAGGGGACGGACACTACGAGCAGTACTTC.

This CDR3 reads CASSLFPPDRTNTEAFF. In nucleotides, the CDR3 is TGTGCCAGCAGCTTGTTCCCTCCAGACAGAACTAACACTGAAGCTTTCTTT. The J gene is TRBJ1-1, the V gene TRBV5-5; possibly TRBD1 for D (5 bases). There are 17 residues in the CDR3. Germline lookup yields CDR1 SGHKS and CDR2 YYEKEE (reference sequence). V was cut by 1 base and J by 2 bases, with 18 bases left in between. Full variable domain (rest looked up from reference TRBV5-5 and TRBJ1-1): DAGVTQSPTHLIKTRGQQVTLRCSPISGHKSVSWYQQVLGQGPQFIFQYYEKEERGRGNFPDRFSARQFPNYSSELNVNALLLGDSALYLCASSLFPPDRTNTEAFFGQGTRLTVV.

This rearrangement joins TRBV19 to TRBJ2-5; 7 bases are shared with TRBD1. Trimming removed 5 bases from V and 2 bases from J; junction bases left unmatched: 5. The CDR3 is 14 residues long. Germline V gene sequence: CDR1 LNHDA, CDR2 SQIVND (reference sequence). This CDR3 is CASSVTGVQETQYF. The CDR3 DNA reads TGTGCCAGTAGTGTCACAGGGGTACAAGAGACCCAGTACTTC. Full variable domain (outside the CDR3, taken from reference TRBV19 and TRBJ2-5): DGGITQSPKYLFRKEGQNVTLSCEQNLNHDAMYWYRQDPGQGLRLIYYSQIVNDFQKGDIAEGYSVSREKKESFPLTVTSAQKNPTAFYLCASSVTGVQETQYFGPGTRLLVL.

The J gene is TRBJ1-1, the V gene TRBV19, with TRBD1 as a possible D gene (5 bases). Trimming took 6 bases from V and 1 from J, leaving 9 bases between them. This CDR3 is 13 amino acids long. The V gene's germline CDR1 is LNHDA and CDR2 SQIVND (reference sequence). CDR3 protein: CASSQGPNTEAFF. The CDR3 region has the DNA TGTGCCAGTAGCCAGGGTCCGAACACTGAAGCTTTCTTT. Complete variable domain (other parts from reference TRBV19 and TRBJ1-1): DGGITQSPKYLFRKEGQNVTLSCEQNLNHDAMYWYRQDPGQGLRLIYYSQIVNDFQKGDIAEGYSVSREKKESFPLTVTSAQKNPTAFYLCASSQGPNTEAFFGQGTRLTVV.

The genes are TRBV7-3 and TRBJ2-2, with 10 bases that match TRBD2. Unmatched junction bases numbered 3, after V lost 2 bases and J lost 6 bases. The CDR3 sequence is 15 residues long. Per germline, CDR1 SGHTA and CDR2 FQGTGA. Here the CDR3 reads CASSLERGGAGELFF. In nucleotides, the CDR3 is TGTGCCAGCAGCTTAGAGCGGGGGGGCGCCGGGGAGCTGTTTTTT. The full variable domain, rest sourced from reference TRBV7-3 and TRBJ2-2, is GAGVSQTPSNKVTEKGKYVELRCDPISGHTALYWYRQSLGQGPEFLIYFQGTGAADDSGLPNDRFFAVRPEGSVSTLKIQRTERGDSAVYLCASSLERGGAGELFFGEGSRLTVL.